The 26 T cell receptor beta chains given below trace back to one sample, sequenced in a study of blood T cell repertoires in COVID-19. The assay was immunoSEQ multiplex PCR, and TCRdb's table has in-frame clones only and misses some. Seen here are approximately 62,000 clones, about four fifths observed once, and the top ten hold around 6.4%. The specimen was peripheral blood. Every receptor here comes from a woman between 50 and 59 years old with active or convalescent COVID-19.

The chain links TRBV29-1 to TRBJ1-2, with TRBD1 as a possible D gene (6 bases). The CDR3 is 11 amino acids. Germline V CDR1 and CDR2: SQVTM, ANQGSEA. Trimming removed 8 bases at V and 10 bases at J, with 17 bases between. The CDR3 DNA reads TGCAGCCTTGGGGTACAGGGCGTCTACACCTTC. Translating it yields CSLGVQGVYTF.

V gene TRBV29-1 combines with J gene TRBJ1-1; perhaps TRBD1 as D (5 bases). V was trimmed by 4 bases and J by 7 bases, leaving 13 bases between them. In germline, CDR1 is SQVTM, CDR2 ANQGSEA. The CDR3 is 12 residues long. The CDR3 protein is CSVGSRGGEAFF. CDR3 in DNA: TGCAGCGTTGGATCCCGGGGGGGTGAAGCTTTCTTT. Full variable domain (remainder filled in from reference TRBV29-1 and TRBJ1-1): SAVISQKPSRDICQRGTSLTIQCQVDSQVTMMFWYRQQPGQSLTLIATANQGSEATYESGFVIDKFPISRPNLTFSTLTVSNMSPEDSSIYLCSVGSRGGEAFFGQGTRLTVV.

The chain couples TRBV11-2 to TRBJ2-7, with TRBD2 matching over 8 bases. The length of the CDR3 is 12 residues. CDR1 and CDR2 from the germline V gene are SGHAT and FQNNGV. With 11 bases clipped from V and 0 bases from J, the junction kept 3 bases outside the gene matches. As DNA, the CDR3 is TGTGCCTCGGGGGGGGCCTCCTACGAGCAGTACTTC. Protein product: CASGGASYEQYF.

CDR3 nucleotide sequence: TGTGCCAGCAGCGGACAGGGATCCGGGGCCAACGTCCTGACTTTC. This translates into CASSGQGSGANVLTF. V and J are TRBV6-2 or TRBV6-3 and TRBJ2-6, with 8 bases matching TRBD1. From germline, CDR1 is MNHEY and CDR2 SVGEGT. The V segment lost 6 bases and the J segment 4 bases; nucleotides outside the gene matches: 5. The CDR3 has 15 residues.

The V and J genes are TRBV18 and TRBJ1-5, with 7 bases that match TRBD1. V lost 0 bases to trimming and J lost 7 bases; unmatched junction nucleotides: 12. Per germline, CDR1 KGHSH and CDR2 LQKENI. The CDR3 consists of 17 residues. This CDR3 is CASSPPFETGFGQPQHF. As DNA, the CDR3 is TGTGCCAGCTCACCACCGTTTGAGACAGGGTTTGGGCAGCCCCAGCATTTT.

V is TRBV24-1 and J is TRBJ2-2; possibly TRBD2 for D (6 bases). CDR3 length: 19 amino acids. Per the germline V gene, CDR1 is KGHDR and CDR2 is SFDVKD. V was pared by 2 bases and J by 5 bases, with 23 bases between. The CDR3 region is CATSDWGEGPQLRTGELFF. CDR3 bases: TGTGCCACCAGTGATTGGGGGGAAGGTCCACAGCTACGAACCGGGGAGCTGTTTTTT.

Only a few counts were recorded for this clone. The DNA for the CDR3 is TGTGCCAGCAGCTTAGACAGGATAAACACCGGGGAGCTGTTTTTT. It specifies CASSLDRINTGELFF. This rearrangement joins TRBV7-2 to TRBJ2-2, with D perhaps matching TRBD1 (5 bases). CDR1 is SGHTA and CDR2 is FQGNSA in the germline V gene. V lost 1 base, J lost 2 bases, and 8 bases lay in between. CDR3 length: 15 amino acids.

This chain connects TRBV7-2 to TRBJ1-2, with TRBD1 as a possible D gene (5 bases). Germline values: CDR1 SGHTA, CDR2 FQGNSA. The CDR3 is 15 residues long. The V end was cut by 5 bases, the J end by 3 bases, with 16 bases between. The DNA of the CDR3 is TGTGCCAGCAGCCTCCAGGGAGGGCTGGACTATGGCTACACCTTC. The encoded protein is CASSLQGGLDYGYTF.

This rearrangement joins TRBV14 to TRBJ1-2; 8 positions match TRBD1. The CDR3 sequence is 13 residues long. CDR1 and CDR2 (germline): SGHDN, FVKESK. Trimming removed 2 bases from V and 4 bases from J; junction bases left unmatched: 0. The CDR3 DNA follows: TGTGCCAGCAGCCAACAGGGGGCCTATGGCTACACCTTC. This codes for CASSQQGAYGYTF.

The chain links TRBV6-1 to TRBJ1-6; no clear D gene. V was trimmed by 3 bases and J by 2 bases, leaving 5 bases between them. CDR1 and CDR2 (germline): MNHNS, SASEGT. This CDR3 contains 14 residues. The chain's CDR3 is CASSDRPYNSPLHF. In DNA form, the CDR3 reads TGTGCCAGCAGTGACAGGCCCTATAATTCACCCCTCCACTTT.

Worth noting for this clone: Within the sample, other DNA sequences also encode this same CDR3. The rearrangement links TRBV3-1 (or the pseudogene TRBV3-2) to TRBJ2-5; 12 nucleotides line up with TRBD2. The CDR3 contains 16 residues. Germline V gene sequence: CDR1 LGHDT, CDR2 YNNKEL (reference sequence). With 1 base clipped from V and 1 base from J, the junction kept 1 base outside the gene matches. CDR3 nucleotides: TGTGCCAGCAGCCAAGGACTAGCGGGAGCCCAAGAGACCCAGTACTTC. Its protein is CASSQGLAGAQETQYF.

The chain employs TRBV6-5 and TRBJ1-2, with 7 bases aligning to TRBD1. Trimming removed 6 bases from V and 5 bases from J; junction bases left unmatched: 9. From germline, CDR1 is MNHEY and CDR2 SVGAGI. This CDR3 comprises 14 residues. In DNA, the CDR3 is TGTGCCAGCAGGGCCCTTGGGACAGTTTATGGCTACACCTTC. Protein sequence: CASRALGTVYGYTF.

This clone was recorded at least ten times. The chain has TRBV28 and TRBJ1-1, with a possible D match to TRBD1 (6 bases). The CDR3 spans 11 residues. The germline CDR1 and CDR2 sequences are MDHEN and SYDVKM. The germline V and J ends were trimmed by 11 bases and 5 bases, with 12 bases remaining between them. The CDR3 coding sequence is TGTGCCGGGGGCCCAGGGACTGAAGCTTTCTTT. Its protein product is CAGGPGTEAFF.

This clone was seen a single time. This rearrangement joins TRBV24-1 to TRBJ1-2; 8 bases line up with TRBD1. Per the germline V gene, CDR1 is KGHDR and CDR2 is SFDVKD. This CDR3 is 14 amino acids long. With 7 bases clipped from V and 6 bases from J, the junction kept 9 bases outside the gene matches. As DNA, the CDR3 is TGTGCCACCAGCCACAGGGGGTATTTTCATGGCTACACCTTC. It is translated as CATSHRGYFHGYTF.

The CDR3 DNA sequence: TGTGCCATCAGTGAGAGCGGGACATCCGGGGAGACCCAGTACTTC. Amino acids: CAISESGTSGETQYF. The chain is built from TRBV10-3 and TRBJ2-5; perhaps TRBD2 as D (7 bases). Germline CDR1 ENHRY, CDR2 SYGVKD. There are 15 residues in the CDR3. With 2 bases removed from V and 5 bases from J, the gap between germline ends came to 15 bases.

V gene TRBV18 combines with J gene TRBJ1-1; TRBD1 agrees at 7 bases. V dropped 1 base and J dropped 1; count of bases not matched to a gene: 3. This CDR3 comprises 15 residues. Germline assignment: CDR1 KGHSH and CDR2 LQKENI. The CDR3 sequence: CASSPQTGSNTEAFF. In nucleotides, the CDR3 is TGTGCCAGCTCACCACAGACAGGGTCGAACACTGAAGCTTTCTTT.

The chain uses TRBV6-6 and TRBJ2-3, with a tentative D call TRBD2 (5 bases). The germline gives CDR1 MNHNY, CDR2 SVGAGI (reference sequence). V was cut by 0 bases and J by 0 bases, with 7 bases left in between. This CDR3 has 15 residues. The CDR3 DNA is TGTGCCAGCAGTTACTCGAGGGATAGCACAGATACGCAGTATTTT. It is translated as CASSYSRDSTDTQYF.

This clone was observed once. The J gene is TRBJ1-5, the V gene TRBV7-2; 9 bases are a match to TRBD1. CDR1 and CDR2 (germline): SGHTA, FQGNSA. J gave up 5 bases and V 5 bases, and 7 bases lay outside the gene matches. CDR3 length: 15 amino acids. The CDR3 sequence: CASSIGTGRYQPQHF. As DNA, the CDR3 is TGTGCCAGCAGCATCGGGACAGGGAGGTATCAGCCCCAGCATTTT.

The chain has TRBV2 and TRBJ2-1, with TRBD1 matching 10 bases. J was trimmed by 5 bases and V by 0 bases; bases with no gene match: 4. Germline V lookup: CDR1 SNHLY, CDR2 FYNNEI. The CDR3 length is 16 residues. The CDR3 nucleotides are TGTGCCAGCAGTGAAGCTGGCGGGACAGGGGACAATGAGCAGTTCTTC. It translates to CASSEAGGTGDNEQFF. Full variable domain (outside the CDR3, taken from reference TRBV2 and TRBJ2-1): EPEVTQTPSHQVTQMGQEVILRCVPISNHLYFYWYRQILGQKVEFLVSFYNNEISEKSEIFDDQFSVERPDGSNFTLKIRSTKLEDSAMYFCASSEAGGTGDNEQFFGPGTRLTVL.

This clone came up once. The J gene is TRBJ1-2, the V gene TRBV4-1; 8 nucleotides line up with TRBD1. With 0 bases clipped from V and 3 bases from J, the junction kept 9 bases outside the gene matches. Germline loops: CDR1 MGHRA, CDR2 YSYEKL. The CDR3 contains 17 residues. DNA of the CDR3: TGCGCCAGCAGCCAAGATGTCCGGACAGGGACGGACTATGGCTACACCTTC. The encoded protein is CASSQDVRTGTDYGYTF.

This clone showed up just a few times. The rearrangement links TRBV7-3 to TRBJ2-5; 9 nucleotides align to TRBD2. There are 15 residues in the CDR3. V lost 1 base to trimming and J lost 5 bases; unmatched junction nucleotides: 5. CDR1 and CDR2 from the germline V gene are SGHTA and FQGTGA. CDR3 sequence: CASSLNAGGAETQYF. CDR3 nucleotide sequence: TGTGCCAGCAGCTTAAATGCGGGAGGGGCGGAGACCCAGTACTTC.

The chain uses TRBV29-1 and TRBJ1-1, with D possibly being TRBD1 (5 bases). This CDR3 has 15 amino acids. The V gene's germline CDR1 is SQVTM and CDR2 ANQGSEA. V was shortened by 6 bases and J by 0 bases, with 17 bases between the two germline ends. The CDR3 region has the DNA TGCAGCGTCCCCGGCGGGGGAACGATGAACACTGAAGCTTTCTTT. It encodes CSVPGGGTMNTEAFF. Full variable domain (remainder filled in from reference TRBV29-1 and TRBJ1-1): SAVISQKPSRDICQRGTSLTIQCQVDSQVTMMFWYRQQPGQSLTLIATANQGSEATYESGFVIDKFPISRPNLTFSTLTVSNMSPEDSSIYLCSVPGGGTMNTEAFFGQGTRLTVV.

V usage is TRBV7-2 and J usage is TRBJ1-5; 9 bases align to TRBD1. Germline CDR1 reads SGHTA; CDR2 reads FQGNSA. This CDR3 region has 15 residues. Unmatched junction bases numbered 1, after V lost 2 bases and J lost 2 bases. This chain's CDR3 is CASSLRQGGNQPQHF. The CDR3 DNA reads as TGTGCCAGCAGCTTACGACAGGGGGGCAATCAGCCCCAGCATTTT.

This chain uses TRBV6-5 with TRBJ2-2, with TRBD2 as a possible D gene (7 bases). The V gene's germline CDR1 is MNHEY and CDR2 SVGAGI. The CDR3 contains 15 residues. V was clipped by 6 bases and J by 2 bases, with 13 bases between them. In DNA, the CDR3 is TGTGCCAGCAGAAGGGGGAGGGACAACACCGGGGAGCTGTTTTTT. The encoded protein is CASRRGRDNTGELFF.

The V gene is TRBV6-2 or TRBV6-3, the J gene TRBJ2-7; 7 nucleotides match TRBD2. The V gene's germline CDR1 is MNHEY and CDR2 SVGEGT. This CDR3 spans 18 amino acids. V dropped 2 bases and J dropped 0; count of bases not matched to a gene: 13. CDR3 loop: CASSYRALAALSSYEQYF. The CDR3 nucleotides are TGTGCCAGCAGTTACCGGGCGCTAGCGGCCTTAAGCTCCTACGAGCAGTACTTC.

In this sample, this clone turned up a few times. The V and J genes are TRBV5-1 and TRBJ1-1; D possibly corresponds to TRBD1 (5 bases). Trimming took off 4 bases at V and 10 bases at J, with 17 bases between the two ends. This CDR3 has 13 amino acids. The germline V gene has CDR1 SGHRS and CDR2 YFSETQ. The chain's CDR3 is CASSREGRERAFF. The CDR3 nucleotides read TGCGCCAGCAGCAGGGAGGGCAGGGAGCGAGCTTTCTTT. Full variable domain (remainder filled in from reference TRBV5-1 and TRBJ1-1): KAGVTQTPRYLIKTRGQQVTLSCSPISGHRSVSWYQQTPGQGLQFLFEYFSETQRNKGNFPGRFSGRQFSNSRSEMNVSTLELGDSALYLCASSREGRERAFFGQGTRLTVV.